This note documents a single TCR beta chain sequence. The antigen is not known. The data originate from a study of T cell responses to AZD1222 COVID-19 vaccine. This table comes from immunoSEQ multiplex PCR, and its TCRdb copy is limited to in-frame clones, with some not included. Among about 130,000 clones listed, roughly 90% were seen once. Whole-study results and caveats: Only a handful of people who got AZD1222 tested seropositive at baseline. There were mostly white British donors and more females than males, and clonal diversity was possibly underestimated.

The germline gives CDR1 SGHRS, CDR2 YFSETQ. V was clipped by 6 bases and J by 5 bases, with 14 bases between them. This CDR3 contains 13 residues. This rearrangement joins TRBV5-1 to TRBJ2-5; D remains ambiguous. The source is an adult who received the AZD1222 COVID-19 vaccine. The specimen comprised peripheral blood, sampled 28 days after the second AZD1222 dose. The CDR3 region is CASTPTAGETQYF. The CDR3 DNA is TGCGCCAGCACACCGACGGCTGGGGAGACCCAGTACTTC.